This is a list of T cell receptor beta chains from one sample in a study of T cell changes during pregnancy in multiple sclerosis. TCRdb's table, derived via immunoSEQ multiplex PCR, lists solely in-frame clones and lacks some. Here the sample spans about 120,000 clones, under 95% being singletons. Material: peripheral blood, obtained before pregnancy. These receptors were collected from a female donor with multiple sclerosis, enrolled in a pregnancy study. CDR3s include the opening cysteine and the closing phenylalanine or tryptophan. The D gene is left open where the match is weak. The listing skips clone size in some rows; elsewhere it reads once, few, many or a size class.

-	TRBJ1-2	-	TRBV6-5	CASSYHGYGYTF	TGTGCCAGCAGTTACCACGGCTATGGCTACACCTTC
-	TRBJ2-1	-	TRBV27	CASSLRRQSNEQFF	TGTGCCAGCAGTTTGAGGAGACAGTCCAATGAGCAGTTCTTC
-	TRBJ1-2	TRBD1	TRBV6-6	CASSKPGQGGYGYTF	TGTGCCAGCAGTAAACCGGGACAGGGGGGATATGGCTACACCTTC
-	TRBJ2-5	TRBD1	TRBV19	CASSIRTGRETQYF	TGTGCCAGTAGTATACGGACAGGGAGGGAGACCCAGTACTTC
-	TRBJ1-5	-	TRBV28	CASSSTNSNQPQHF	TGTGCCAGCAGCTCGACAAATAGCAATCAGCCCCAGCATTTT
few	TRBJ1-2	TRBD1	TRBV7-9	CASSPGQAVAYGYTF	TGTGCCAGCAGCCCGGGACAGGCCGTGGCCTATGGCTACACCTTC
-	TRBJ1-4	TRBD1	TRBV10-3	CAISEGRQGREKLFF	TGTGCCATCAGTGAAGGAAGACAGGGCAGGGAAAAACTGTTTTTT
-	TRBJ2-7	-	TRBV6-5	CASSPEPGQSYEQYF	TGTGCCAGCAGCCCCGAACCCGGACAGTCCTACGAGCAGTACTTC
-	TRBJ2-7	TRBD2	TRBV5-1	CASSPEGLAGGDWYF	TGCGCCAGCAGCCCGGAGGGACTAGCGGGAGGAGACTGGTACTTC
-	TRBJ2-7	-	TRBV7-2	CASSLLRGRQEVYEQYF	TGTGCCAGCAGCTTACTTCGAGGTCGCCAGGAGGTCTACGAGCAGTACTTC
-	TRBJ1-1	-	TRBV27	CASSTSGIEAFF	-
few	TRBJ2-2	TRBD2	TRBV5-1	CASSYRTSGSGTGELFF	TGCGCCAGCAGCTACCGGACTAGCGGGAGTGGAACCGGGGAGCTGTTTTTT
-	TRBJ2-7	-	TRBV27	CASSSPLSGGEQYF	TGTGCCAGCAGCTCGCCTCTCTCCGGGGGCGAGCAGTACTTC
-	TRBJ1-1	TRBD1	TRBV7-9	CASRAFIRTGNTEAFF	TGTGCCAGCAGAGCATTCATAAGGACAGGTAACACTGAAGCTTTCTTT
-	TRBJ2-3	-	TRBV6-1	CASSVSAGGISTDTQYF	TGTGCCAGCAGTGTGTCGGCGGGCGGCATTAGCACAGATACGCAGTATTTT
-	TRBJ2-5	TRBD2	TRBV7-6	CASSRWTSGAGTQYF	TGTGCCAGCAGCCGCTGGACTAGCGGGGCGGGGACCCAGTACTTC
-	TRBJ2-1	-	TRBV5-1	CASSFIENEQFF	TGCGCCAGCAGCTTCATAGAGAATGAGCAGTTCTTC
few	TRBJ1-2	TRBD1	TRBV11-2	CASSTASGTGNYGYTF	TGTGCCAGCAGCACTGCTTCCGGGACAGGAAACTATGGCTACACCTTC
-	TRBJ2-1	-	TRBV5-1	CASSLGEGRDYNEQFF	TGCGCCAGCAGCTTGGGGGAAGGGCGGGACTACAATGAGCAGTTCTTC
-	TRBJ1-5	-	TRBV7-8	CASSPQGSLSNQPQHF	TGTGCCAGCAGCCCACAGGGAAGCCTGAGCAATCAGCCCCAGCATTTT
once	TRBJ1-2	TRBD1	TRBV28	CASRGTGESGYTF	TGTGCCAGCAGGGGAACAGGGGAGAGTGGCTACACCTTC
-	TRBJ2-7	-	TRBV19	CASSTTLSYEQYF	TGTGCCAGTAGTACGACACTTTCCTACGAGCAGTACTTC
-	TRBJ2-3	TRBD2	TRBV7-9	CASSGGHSTDTQYF	TGTGCCAGTAGCGGGGGCCACTCCACAGATACGCAGTATTTT
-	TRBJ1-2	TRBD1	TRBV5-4	CASSSGTGSVYGYTF	TGTGCCAGCAGCTCCGGGACAGGGAGCGTCTATGGCTACACCTTC
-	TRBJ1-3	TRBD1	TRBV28	CASSPRQGRYGNTIYF	TGTGCCAGCAGCCCTAGACAGGGGAGGTATGGAAACACCATATATTTT
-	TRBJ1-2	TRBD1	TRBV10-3	CAISGPGGRWSYGYTF	TGTGCCATCAGTGGTCCAGGGGGGCGGTGGAGCTATGGCTACACCTTC
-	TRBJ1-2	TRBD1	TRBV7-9	CASSLDVDRGYGYTF	TGTGCCAGCAGCTTAGACGTCGACAGGGGCTATGGCTACACCTTC
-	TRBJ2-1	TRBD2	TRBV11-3	CASSLGGGNEQFF	TGTGCCAGCAGCTTAGGGGGGGGCAATGAGCAGTTCTTC
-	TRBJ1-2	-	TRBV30	CAWSWAQYYGYTF	TGTGCCTGGAGCTGGGCACAGTACTATGGCTACACCTTC
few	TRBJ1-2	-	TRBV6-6	CASSPAGDYYGYTF	TGTGCCAGCAGCCCTGCGGGGGACTACTATGGCTACACCTTC
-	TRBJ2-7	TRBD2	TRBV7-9	CASSRGGSYEQYF	TGTGCCAGCAGCCGGGGGGGGAGCTACGAGCAGTACTTC